The 23 T cell receptor beta chains below all came from one sample that was sequenced in a study of blood T cell repertoires in COVID-19. Clones were sequenced by immunoSEQ multiplex PCR, and TCRdb holds only the in-frame ones, with some missing. The sample lists some 250,000 clones; approximately 86% were seen once. Sequenced sample: PBMCs or T cells enriched from blood (not recorded which). The receptor set was obtained from a woman aged 40 to 55 with acute COVID-19.

The chain carries TRBV4-2 and TRBJ1-5; the match to TRBD1 covers 8 bases. Germline V lookup: CDR1 LGHNA, CDR2 YNFKEQ. CDR3 length: 16 residues. V lost 3 bases and J lost 3; bases outside the gene matches: 7. The CDR3: CASSQGMGQDNQPQHF. CDR3 DNA sequence: TGTGCCAGCAGCCAGGGAATGGGACAGGACAATCAGCCCCAGCATTTT.

In DNA, the CDR3 is TGTGCCAGCAGCCAACGACAGCTTAGCACAGATACGCAGTATTTT. It encodes CASSQRQLSTDTQYF. The J gene is TRBJ2-3, the V gene TRBV7-8; TRBD1 might be the D (5 bases). V lost 5 bases to trimming and J lost 0 bases, with 12 bases between them. Per the germline V gene, CDR1 is SGHVS and CDR2 is FQNEAQ. The CDR3 consists of 15 residues.

The V gene is TRBV10-3, the J gene TRBJ1-6; 9 bases match TRBD1. V shed 6 bases, J shed 8 bases, and the junction held 5 bases outside the gene matches. CDR3 size: 14 residues. CDR1 ENHRY and CDR2 SYGVKD come from the germline V gene. In nucleotides, the CDR3 is TGTGCCATCAGGAGGACAGGGGAAGATTCACCCCTCCACTTT. Residues: CAIRRTGEDSPLHF.

This clone was observed a single time. V and J are TRBV18 and TRBJ2-5; D unresolved. Trimming took 6 bases from V and 5 from J, leaving 4 bases between them. CDR3 length: 10 amino acids. Germline V gives CDR1 KGHSH, CDR2 LQKENI. The CDR3 loop is CASSGETQYF. The CDR3, as DNA: TGTGCCAGCTCTGGCGAGACCCAGTACTTC.

The genes are TRBV24-1 and TRBJ2-7, with 10 nucleotides matching TRBD1. The CDR3 length is 17 residues. V was pared by 2 bases and J by 6 bases, with 12 bases of the junction left unmatched. Germline V gene data show CDR1 as KGHDR and CDR2 as SFDVKD. As DNA, the CDR3 is TGTGCCACCAGTGATTGCGGGACAGGGGCCGACTTATGCGAGCAGTACTTC. Residues: CATSDCGTGADLCEQYF.

The chain joins TRBV6-4 to TRBJ2-1; TRBD2 matches 7 bases. Germline CDR1 and CDR2: MRHNA and SNTAGT. The CDR3 consists of 14 residues. J lost 8 bases, V lost 2 bases, and 6 bases had no gene match. CDR3 bases: TGTGCCAGCAGTGACAGGGAGGGCTTGGATGAGCAGTTCTTC. It codes for CASSDREGLDEQFF.

This clone was detected only a few times. This rearrangement joins TRBV24-1 to TRBJ2-5, with D perhaps TRBD1 (6 bases). Between the trimmed V and J ends, which lost 5 bases and 5 bases, there was a span of 17 bases. Germline CDR1 KGHDR, CDR2 SFDVKD. This CDR3 has 15 amino acids. In DNA, the CDR3 is TGTGCCACCAGTGCCCCCCAGGGGATGGGCGAGACCCAGTACTTC. Its protein is CATSAPQGMGETQYF.

V gene TRBV7-9 combines with J gene TRBJ1-1; TRBD1 aligns across 10 bases. The CDR3 extends over 13 amino acids. Trimming removed 6 bases from V and 5 bases from J; junction bases left unmatched: 3. Germline-derived CDR1 and CDR2 are SEHNR and FQNEAQ (reference sequence). This CDR3 reads CASRGTGVTEAFF. CDR3 in DNA: TGTGCCAGCAGGGGGACAGGGGTGACTGAAGCTTTCTTT.

V is TRBV5-4 and J is TRBJ2-7; 12 bases match TRBD2. J gave up 6 bases and V 4 bases, and 5 bases lay outside the gene matches. The germline CDR1 and CDR2 sequences are SGHNT and YYREEE (reference sequence). The CDR3 has 14 residues. Here the CDR3 reads CASSRTSGNGEQYF. The CDR3 nucleotides are TGTGCCAGCAGCCGGACTAGCGGGAATGGCGAGCAGTACTTC.

This clone was detected ten times or more. The chain links TRBV19 to TRBJ2-2, with 11 bases lining up with TRBD1. This CDR3 has 15 residues. Germline CDR1 LNHDA, CDR2 SQIVND (reference sequence). With V trimmed by 7 bases and J by 0 bases, 1 base remained unmatched. The CDR3: CASKGQGANTGELFF. The CDR3 DNA sequence: TGTGCCAGTAAGGGACAGGGGGCGAACACCGGGGAGCTGTTTTTT. The full variable domain, in which reference TRBV19 and TRBJ2-2 provide the parts outside the CDR3, is DGGITQSPKYLFRKEGQNVTLSCEQNLNHDAMYWYRQDPGQGLRLIYYSQIVNDFQKGDIAEGYSVSREKKESFPLTVTSAQKNPTAFYLCASKGQGANTGELFFGEGSRLTVL.

There are a few counts of this clone. The chain is built from TRBV5-4 and TRBJ2-3; perhaps TRBD1 as D (6 bases). The CDR3 is 16 residues long. The germline gives CDR1 SGHNT, CDR2 YYREEE (reference sequence). V lost 0 bases, J lost 0 bases, and 11 bases lay in between. Here the CDR3 reads CASSLDRAQSTDTQYF. The DNA for the CDR3 is TGTGCCAGCAGCTTGGACAGGGCCCAAAGCACAGATACGCAGTATTTT.

The V call is TRBV6-5, the J call TRBJ1-5; the match to TRBD1 covers 10 bases. V shed 6 bases, J shed 4 bases, and the junction held 6 bases outside the gene matches. Germline V gene data show CDR1 as MNHEY and CDR2 as SVGAGI. This CDR3 spans 15 amino acids. CDR3 in DNA: TGTGCCAGCAGAGGGACAGGGGCGGTAAATCAGCCCCAGCATTTT. It specifies CASRGTGAVNQPQHF.

This clone was seen only once. This chain links TRBV5-1 with TRBJ1-6, with TRBD1 identical over 9 bases. The V gene's germline CDR1 is SGHRS and CDR2 YFSETQ. The CDR3 totals 16 residues. After removal of 8 bases from V and 7 bases from J, the junction contained 13 bases not matched to a gene. CDR3 bases: TGCGCCAGTAGTCTGATTGGGGACAGGGTGAATTCACCCCTCCACTTT. Its translation is CASSLIGDRVNSPLHF.

This sequence joins TRBV25-1 and TRBJ2-7; 10 positions agree with TRBD1. V trimming: 6 bases; J trimming: 5 bases; junction bases outside the gene matches: 10. CDR1 MGHDK and CDR2 SYGVNS come from the germline V gene. CDR3 length equals 15 residues. CDR3 in amino acids: CASREAGTGVNEQYF. The CDR3 nucleotides read TGTGCCAGCAGGGAAGCCGGGACAGGGGTTAACGAGCAGTACTTC.

The chain recombines TRBV7-9 with TRBJ1-5, with 7 bases that match TRBD1. Per germline, CDR1 SEHNR and CDR2 FQNEAQ (reference sequence). The trim removed 1 base at V and 8 bases at J, leaving 2 bases unmatched. CDR3 size: 13 residues. In DNA, the CDR3 is TGTGCCAGCAGCTTAGGACAGGGCAAGCCCCAGCATTTT. Its translation: CASSLGQGKPQHF.

The J gene is TRBJ2-3, the V gene TRBV4-1; D perhaps matches TRBD2 (5 bases). The CDR3 is 15 amino acids. The V end lost 1 base, the J end lost 2 bases, and 10 bases lay between the germline ends. CDR1 is MGHRA and CDR2 is YSYEKL in the germline V gene. CDR3 nucleotides: TGCGCCAGCAGCCAAGGAGGGTGGCACACAGATACGCAGTATTTT. It yields the protein CASSQGGWHTDTQYF.

The V call is TRBV24-1, the J call TRBJ2-1, with D perhaps matching TRBD2 (5 bases). The CDR3 contains 12 residues. V lost 5 bases and J lost 9, with 10 bases in between. Germline values: CDR1 KGHDR, CDR2 SFDVKD. In nucleotides, the CDR3 is TGTGCCACCAGTGTTGGTGAGGGTGAGCAGTTCTTC. This sequence encodes CATSVGEGEQFF.

The gene calls are TRBV30 and TRBJ2-7; 7 bases map to TRBD1. This CDR3 is built from 15 residues. V lost 7 bases, J lost 3 bases, and 15 bases stayed unmatched. Germline values: CDR1 GTSNPN, CDR2 SVGIG (reference sequence). The CDR3 DNA sequence: TGTGCCTATAGGGACAGTCTACGGGCCTACTACGAGCAGTACTTC. Translated, it gives CAYRDSLRAYYEQYF.

Comments on this clone: Additional DNA sequences in this sample encode the identical CDR3. The rearrangement links TRBV18 to TRBJ2-7; TRBD1 is a possible D gene (5 bases). CDR3 length equals 14 residues. With 1 base removed from V and 0 bases from J, the gap between germline ends came to 7 bases. Germline loops: CDR1 KGHSH, CDR2 LQKENI. As DNA, the CDR3 is TGTGCCAGCTCACCACAGGGGAACTCCTACGAGCAGTACTTC. Amino acid sequence: CASSPQGNSYEQYF.

This clone was detected only a few times. This rearrangement joins TRBV28 to TRBJ1-1, with D unresolved. V lost 3 bases, J lost 1 base, and 6 bases lay in between. The CDR3 totals 13 residues. Germline V gives CDR1 MDHEN, CDR2 SYDVKM. CDR3 sequence (DNA): TGTGCCAGCAGTTTCGAGCGGAACACTGAAGCTTTCTTT. It codes for CASSFERNTEAFF. Full variable domain (remainder filled in from reference TRBV28 and TRBJ1-1): DVKVTQSSRYLVKRTGEKVFLECVQDMDHENMFWYRQDPGLGLRLIYFSYDVKMKEKGDIPEGYSVSREKKERFSLILESASTNQTSMYLCASSFERNTEAFFGQGTRLTVV.

V is TRBV11-3 and J is TRBJ1-1; the D gene is possibly TRBD1 (5 bases). The CDR3 loop spans 12 amino acids. Germline CDR1 and CDR2: SGHNT and YENEEA. V was cut by 5 bases and J by 10 bases, with 14 bases left in between. As DNA, the CDR3 is TGTGCCAGCAGCCCACCCGGGGGGATAGCTTTCTTT. Translated, it gives CASSPPGGIAFF.

Note on this clone: A read error may explain this, as a much larger clone is one base away. The chain joins TRBV14 to TRBJ2-7; no firm D call. The CDR3 totals 11 residues. V lost 1 base and J 6 bases, leaving 4 bases between the germline ends. The V gene's germline CDR1 is SGHDN and CDR2 FVKESK. In DNA, the CDR3 is TGTGCCAGCAGCCAAGGGGCCGAGCAGTACTTC. As protein: CASSQGAEQYF.

This sequence joins TRBV5-3 and TRBJ2-1, with 13 bases matching TRBD2. TRBV5-3 is an ORF; its function is uncertain. The length of the CDR3 is 15 residues. The V gene end was trimmed by 5 bases and the J gene end by 7 bases; junction bases not matched to a gene: 6. The CDR3 reads CARRRGLAGWNEQFF. Written as DNA, the CDR3 is TGTGCCAGAAGACGGGGACTAGCGGGATGGAATGAGCAGTTCTTC.